This TCR beta chain was identified during a study of cytomegalovirus exposure and HLA in healthy donors. Study-level findings and limits: HLA allele associations emerged for about 18,000 TCR beta sequences in a later analysis, at 0.05 false discovery rate.

Details on this clone: The antigen is undetermined.

The germline V gene encodes CDR1 SQVTM and CDR2 ANQGSEA. V lost 8 bases to trimming and J lost 9 bases, with 9 bases between them. The CDR3 is 9 residues long. Vbeta (60) and Jbeta (13) primers were used in the PCR. Generated by immunoSEQ multiplex PCR, the TCRdb table keeps only in-frame clones and is missing some. The sample shows about 31,000 clones, and 4.5% to 5.5% sits with its ten largest clones. This chain uses TRBV29-1 with TRBJ2-3, with D unresolved. Sequencing used PBMCs. The origin of this receptor is a female donor in good health and CMV-seronegative. CDR3 in DNA: TGCAGCCTGAGATGGACGCAGTATTTT. Protein: CSLRWTQYF.